This T cell receptor beta chain was retrieved from a study of cytomegalovirus exposure and HLA in healthy donors. Background on the study: Unique TCR beta sequences numbering over 100 million came from 150 million to 200 million T cells in an earlier analysis. Findings of the study overall: Association with HLA alleles at 0.05 false discovery rate was found for 16,951 TCR beta sequences in a later analysis. Earlier analysis found most TCR beta V segments productive about 90% or about 30% of the time. Reports indicate that TCR beta sequences accurately predicted the HLA-A and HLA-B alleles of most subjects.

This CDR3 has 17 residues. CDR1 and CDR2 (germline): MNHGY, SAAAGT. With V trimmed by 0 bases and J by 3 bases, 7 bases remained unmatched. Primers: 60 Vbeta forward and 13 Jbeta reverse. Sequencing was performed with immunoSEQ multiplex PCR; in TCRdb, only in-frame clones are kept and a portion is missing. The table lists roughly 78,000 clones, about two thirds of them singletons. On this clone: What it binds is unknown.

The clonotype was recovered from a man aged 25-45 years in good health and CMV-seropositive. The sequenced sample was PBMCs. V and J are TRBV6-8 and TRBJ2-5, with 10 bases aligning to TRBD2. CDR3 nucleotides: TGTGCCAGCAGTTACTCTCCGGGACTAGCGCACAAAGAGACCCAGTACTTC. Protein: CASSYSPGLAHKETQYF.